Presented here are 9 T cell receptor beta chains from one specimen sequenced in a study of blood T cell repertoires in COVID-19. Sequencing was performed with immunoSEQ multiplex PCR; in TCRdb, only in-frame clones are kept and a portion is missing. The table records about 210,000 clones, around four fifths of them present only once. Sequenced material: peripheral blood. These receptors all stem from a man in his 60s with COVID-19, enrolled during active disease.

The chain couples TRBV9 to TRBJ2-1; 10 nucleotides match TRBD1. J was trimmed by 1 base and V by 2 bases; bases with no gene match: 9. The germline CDR1 and CDR2 sequences are SGDLS and YYNGEE. CDR3 length: 18 residues. The CDR3 DNA is TGTGCCAGCAGCGTCAACCCCCGGGACAGGGGATCCTACAATGAGCAGTTCTTC. Its protein product is CASSVNPRDRGSYNEQFF.

V is TRBV7-2 and J is TRBJ1-1; D call uncertain. This CDR3 comprises 14 residues. V lost 1 base and J lost 4, with 10 bases in between. CDR1 is SGHTA and CDR2 is FQGNSA in the germline V gene. The CDR3 coding sequence is TGTGCCAGCAGCTTAGATTTTGGGAGCACTGAAGCTTTCTTT. It translates to CASSLDFGSTEAFF.

This chain's CDR3 is CASSQASSNTQYF. In DNA, the CDR3 is TGCGCCAGCAGCCAGGCCTCCTCGAACACCCAGTACTTC. The chain couples TRBV5-1 to TRBJ2-5; D call uncertain. The V gene's germline CDR1 is SGHRS and CDR2 YFSETQ. The V end was cut by 4 bases, the J end by 8 bases, with 15 bases between. The CDR3 covers 13 residues.

This clone came up once. The rearrangement joins TRBV18 to TRBJ2-1; 11 positions agree with TRBD2. From germline, CDR1 is KGHSH and CDR2 LQKENI. The CDR3 loop spans 16 amino acids. Trimming removed 0 bases from V and 6 bases from J; junction bases left unmatched: 4. The CDR3 region is CASSPPVAGGPNEQFF. CDR3 in DNA: TGTGCCAGCTCACCACCTGTAGCGGGAGGGCCCAATGAGCAGTTCTTC.

The chain links TRBV6-5 to TRBJ1-2; 7 bases agree with TRBD1. Germline CDR1 MNHEY, CDR2 SVGAGI. The CDR3 extends over 13 amino acids. With 5 bases clipped from V and 3 bases from J, the junction kept 3 bases outside the gene matches. The CDR3 sequence is CASSRTGDYGYTF. The CDR3, as DNA: TGTGCCAGCAGTAGAACAGGGGACTATGGCTACACCTTC.

The CDR3 bases are TGTGCCAGCAGTCGGACAGGGACTTCCTACGAGCAGTACTTC. It yields the protein CASSRTGTSYEQYF. The V call is TRBV6-5, the J call TRBJ2-7, with TRBD1 identical over 8 bases. CDR3 length: 14 residues. CDR1 MNHEY and CDR2 SVGAGI come from the germline V gene. V was clipped by 5 bases and J by 1 base; unmatched bases: 4.

The V call is TRBV4-1, the J call TRBJ2-1; TRBD2 aligns across 7 bases. The ends lost 0 bases at V and 0 bases at J; junction bases unmatched: 14. The length of the CDR3 is 20 residues. Germline values: CDR1 MGHRA, CDR2 YSYEKL. Written as DNA, the CDR3 is TGCGCCAGCAGCCAAGATCCGGGGACTATCCCAACGAGCTCCTACAATGAGCAGTTCTTC. It encodes CASSQDPGTIPTSSYNEQFF.

The chain uses TRBV4-2 and TRBJ1-4; the D is unclear. Trimming cost V 0 bases and J 6 bases, with 14 bases left between them. CDR1 is LGHNA and CDR2 is YNFKEQ in the germline V gene. CDR3 length: 16 residues. The CDR3 DNA is TGTGCCAGCAGCCAAGAAAAATCCGGACTTGATGAAAAACTGTTTTTT. This codes for CASSQEKSGLDEKLFF.

V gene TRBV15 combines with J gene TRBJ1-1; D is unclear. Germline V gene data show CDR1 as LNHNV and CDR2 as YYDKDF (reference sequence). V lost 5 bases to trimming and J lost 11 bases, with 12 bases between them. This CDR3 has 11 amino acids. The CDR3 is CATSGPVRAFF. The CDR3 DNA is TGTGCCACCAGCGGTCCGGTGAGGGCTTTCTTT.